Below, 25 T cell receptor beta chains from the same sample are listed, as sequenced in a study of CD8 T cells in Susac syndrome. Reverse transcription of about 0.5 to 1 ug RNA used random hexamers. MiXCR, applied by TCRdb to the immunoSEQ multiplex PCR reads, yields one record per CDR3 protein. The data hold about 76,000 distinct CDR3 sequences, with approximately 94% observed a single time. Sequencing was performed on CD8+ T cells from PBMCs. The receptor set was obtained from a human donor with Susac syndrome.

This rearrangement joins TRBV20-1 to TRBJ2-7; possible D gene TRBD2, 6 bases. Trimming took off 1 base at V and 2 bases at J, with 18 bases between the two ends. This CDR3 comprises 16 residues. Germline CDR1 and CDR2: DFQATT and SNEGSKA (reference sequence). This CDR3 is CSARAGEGGVAYEQYF. The CDR3 DNA sequence: TGCAGTGCTAGAGCCGGCGAGGGCGGGGTAGCCTACGAGCAGTACTTC.

This chain uses TRBV7-9 with TRBJ1-2; TRBD1 matches at 7 bases. The junction had 2 bases not matched to a gene; V was cut back by 4 bases and J by 3 bases. Germline CDR1 SEHNR, CDR2 FQNEAQ (reference sequence). This CDR3 has 13 amino acids. The CDR3 reads CASSSGTDYGYTF. Here the CDR3 DNA reads TGTGCCAGCAGCTCCGGGACAGACTATGGCTACACCTTC. The full variable domain, its missing parts supplied by reference TRBV7-9 and TRBJ1-2, is DTGVSQNPRHKITKRGQNVTFRCDPISEHNRLYWYRQTLGQGPEFLTYFQNEAQLEKSRLLSDRFSAERPKGSFSTLEIQRTEQGDSAMYLCASSSGTDYGYTFGSGTRLTVV.

The V and J genes are TRBV2 and TRBJ1-6; D gene uncertain. The CDR3 contains 15 residues. V was trimmed by 3 bases and J by 10 bases, leaving 16 bases between them. Germline loops: CDR1 SNHLY, CDR2 FYNNEI. The DNA for the CDR3 is TGTGCCAGCAGTGACGTGAGGGAGGCTAGGTCACCCCTCCACTTT. Translation gives CASSDVREARSPLHF.

The rearrangement joins TRBV11-2 to TRBJ2-1; TRBD2 matches 10 bases. In germline, CDR1 is SGHAT, CDR2 FQNNGV. Trimming cost V 4 bases and J 7 bases; bases outside gene matches: 10. The CDR3 is 16 residues long. CDR3 DNA sequence: TGTGCCAGCAGCTCCATAAGCGGGAGGGCTTCAAATGAGCAGTTCTTC. It yields the protein CASSSISGRASNEQFF.

The J gene is TRBJ2-1, the V gene TRBV19; D is unclear. From germline, CDR1 is LNHDA and CDR2 SQIVND (reference sequence). The V and J ends lost 4 bases and 0 bases respectively, with 10 bases between them. There are 15 residues in the CDR3. The CDR3: CASSKGRSSYNEQFF. The CDR3 DNA reads as TGTGCCAGTAGTAAAGGTCGGAGCTCCTACAATGAGCAGTTCTTC.

This rearrangement joins TRBV3-1 to TRBJ2-1; 10 bases map to TRBD2. Germline assignment: CDR1 LGHDT and CDR2 YNNKEL (reference sequence). J was trimmed by 6 bases and V by 0 bases; bases with no gene match: 11. The CDR3 consists of 18 residues. For the CDR3, the DNA is TGTGCCAGCAGCCAAGATGGGTATAGCGGGGGGTTCTTCAATGAGCAGTTCTTC. It specifies CASSQDGYSGGFFNEQFF.

This chain connects TRBV21-1 to TRBJ1-3; TRBD1 is taken as the D call from the table, unchecked against the DNA. TRBV21-1 is an annotated pseudogene. The length of the CDR3 is 15 residues. The CDR3 DNA reads TGTGCCAGCAGCATCGGGACAGCATTTGGAAACACCATATATTTT. As protein: CASSIGTAFGNTIYF.

The chain uses TRBV9 and TRBJ1-5; 7 nucleotides agree with TRBD1. CDR3 length: 15 amino acids. V was clipped by 4 bases and J by 2 bases; unmatched bases: 6. CDR1 is SGDLS, CDR2 YYNGEE, per germline. In DNA, the CDR3 is TGTGCCAGCAGCCCCCAGGGGGAGGGCAATCAGCCCCAGCATTTT. Protein: CASSPQGEGNQPQHF.

This clonotype was detected once. This chain links TRBV3-1 with TRBJ1-3, with D hard to call. Trimming removed 8 bases at V and 0 bases at J, with 11 bases between. CDR3 length: 14 residues. Germline values: CDR1 LGHDT, CDR2 YNNKEL (reference sequence). The DNA for the CDR3 is TGTGCCAGCTCCAAAACAGTCTCTGGAAACACCATATATTTT. Translation: CASSKTVSGNTIYF. Drawing the rest from reference TRBV3-1 and TRBJ1-3, the complete variable domain is DTAVSQTPKYLVTQMGNDKSIKCEQNLGHDTMYWYKQDSKKFLKIMFSYNNKELIINETVPNRFSPKSPDKAHLNLHINSLELGDSAVYFCASSKTVSGNTIYFGEGSWLTVV.

J is TRBJ2-1 and V is TRBV12-5; TRBD2 is a possible D gene (5 bases). Germline V gene data show CDR1 as LGHNT and CDR2 as FRNRAP. There are 15 residues in the CDR3. V lost 0 bases to trimming and J lost 6 bases, with 12 bases between them. The CDR3 spells CASGLVRRTFNEQFF. CDR3 sequence (DNA): TGTGCTAGTGGTTTGGTACGAAGGACTTTCAATGAGCAGTTCTTC.

The chain has TRBV20-1 and TRBJ2-2, with a possible D match to TRBD2 (5 bases). The CDR3 covers 13 residues. Trimming removed 3 bases from V and 5 bases from J, with 10 bases in between. The germline CDR1 and CDR2 sequences are DFQATT and SNEGSKA (reference sequence). CDR3: CSASLPGTGELFF. The CDR3 DNA sequence: TGCAGTGCTAGCCTCCCGGGAACCGGGGAGCTGTTTTTT.

The chain carries TRBV27 and TRBJ2-1, with no clear D. Germline assignment: CDR1 MNHEY and CDR2 SMNVEV (reference sequence). This CDR3 is 13 amino acids long. Trimming cost V 4 bases and J 2 bases, with 6 bases left between them. The CDR3 nucleotides read TGTGCCAGCAGTTCTGGCCCCTACAATGAGCAGTTCTTC. This encodes CASSSGPYNEQFF.

Points on this clonotype: An end of the junction differs from the germline gene, which may be a read error. V usage is TRBV30 and J usage is TRBJ1-1; 7 bases are a match to TRBD1. From germline, CDR1 is GTSNPN and CDR2 SVGIG (reference sequence). CDR3 length equals 12 residues. The CDR3 here is CSWSDRDTEAFF. DNA for the CDR3: TGTTCCTGGAGTGACAGGGACACTGAAGCTTTCTTT.

V usage is TRBV7-8 and J usage is TRBJ2-7; TRBD1 matches 8 bases. Germline V CDR1 and CDR2: SGHVS, FQNEAQ. This CDR3 spans 13 amino acids. V shed 3 bases, J shed 7 bases, and the junction held 5 bases outside the gene matches. This CDR3 is CASSLTGVGEQYF. The CDR3, as DNA: TGTGCCAGCAGCTTGACAGGGGTGGGTGAGCAGTACTTC.

The genes are TRBV5-4 and TRBJ1-2; possible D gene TRBD1, 6 bases. Germline CDR1 is SGHNT and CDR2 is YYREEE (reference sequence). The germline V and J ends were trimmed by 4 bases and 4 bases, with 14 bases remaining between them. This CDR3 region has 14 residues. In nucleotides, the CDR3 is TGTGCCAGCAGCGGAAGGGGGGGGTCCTATGGCTACACCTTC. Encoded protein: CASSGRGGSYGYTF.

This chain joins TRBV4-1 and TRBJ2-3, with 7 bases matching TRBD1. The V and J ends lost 4 bases and 4 bases, in that order; junction bases with no gene match: 11. The germline V gene encodes CDR1 MGHRA and CDR2 YSYEKL. The CDR3 consists of 16 residues. DNA for the CDR3: TGCGCCAGCAGCCGCCCGCCGAGGGGGCGGTCAGATACGCAGTATTTT. Amino acids: CASSRPPRGRSDTQYF.

The V gene is TRBV13, the J gene TRBJ1-5, with 8 bases aligning to TRBD1. The CDR3 totals 14 residues. V was pared by 5 bases and J by 1 base, with 1 base of the junction left unmatched. CDR1 and CDR2 (germline): PRHDT, FYEKMQ (reference sequence). CDR3 amino acids: CASSDRGSNQPQHF. In DNA form, the CDR3 reads TGTGCCAGCAGCGACAGGGGAAGCAATCAGCCCCAGCATTTT.

The rearrangement uses TRBV7-8 and TRBJ1-4; the D is unclear. The CDR3 is 14 amino acids. Trimming pared 5 bases from V and 6 bases from J, leaving 13 bases between. From germline, CDR1 is SGHVS and CDR2 FQNEAQ. The DNA of the CDR3 is TGTGCCAGCAGCCCCCTTGCGGGAGATGAAAAACTGTTTTTT. This gives the protein CASSPLAGDEKLFF. Full variable domain (rest looked up from reference TRBV7-8 and TRBJ1-4): GAGVSQSPRYKVAKRGQDVALRCDPISGHVSLFWYQQALGQGPEFLTYFQNEAQLDKSGLPSDRFFAERPEGSVSTLKIQRTQQEDSAVYLCASSPLAGDEKLFFGSGTQLSVL.

The chain recombines TRBV7-9 with TRBJ1-1; no firm D call. This CDR3 region has 13 residues. V shed 1 base and J shed 5 bases, with 8 bases lying between them. Per the germline V gene, CDR1 is SEHNR and CDR2 is FQNEAQ (reference sequence). DNA of the CDR3: TGTGCCAGCAGCTTAGGGATTGAGACTGAAGCTTTCTTT. Its translation: CASSLGIETEAFF.

This chain uses TRBV13 with TRBJ1-1; no reliable D call. The CDR3 runs to 12 residues. In germline, CDR1 is PRHDT, CDR2 FYEKMQ (reference sequence). The ends were cut back, 7 bases at V and 0 bases at J, with 6 bases in the middle. The CDR3 spells CASTSLNTEAFF. The CDR3 DNA reads TGTGCCAGCACCTCTTTGAACACTGAAGCTTTCTTT. The entire variable domain, with the rest obtained from reference TRBV13 and TRBJ1-1, is as follows: AAGVIQSPRHLIKEKRETATLKCYPIPRHDTVYWYQQGPGQDPQFLISFYEKMQSDKGSIPDRFSAQQFSDYHSELNMSSLELGDSALYFCASTSLNTEAFFGQGTRLTVV.

The V gene is TRBV24-1, the J gene TRBJ2-1, with D possibly called TRBD1 or TRBD2 (5 bases each). The V end was cut by 4 bases, the J end by 8 bases, with 11 bases between. Germline V CDR1 and CDR2: KGHDR, SFDVKD. The CDR3 is made up of 13 amino acids. For the CDR3, the DNA is TGTGCCACCAGTGACCTGGGACGGGATGAGCAGTTCTTC. Its translation is CATSDLGRDEQFF.

The chain has TRBV20-1 and TRBJ1-4, with TRBD1 matching 8 bases. Germline-derived CDR1 and CDR2 are DFQATT and SNEGSKA (reference sequence). This CDR3 contains 15 residues. The trim removed 7 bases at V and 0 bases at J, leaving 7 bases unmatched. The DNA of the CDR3 is TGCAGTGTTAGGGGACAGGAGGCAACTAATGAAAAACTGTTTTTT. Its translation is CSVRGQEATNEKLFF.

V usage is TRBV29-1 and J usage is TRBJ2-7, with D perhaps being TRBD1 or TRBD2 (5 bases each). The CDR3 spans 13 residues. Trimming removed 3 bases at V and 6 bases at J, with 15 bases between. Germline V gene data show CDR1 as SQVTM and CDR2 as ANQGSEA. CDR3 region: CSVDPGTPGEQYF. Here the CDR3 DNA reads TGCAGCGTTGACCCCGGGACCCCAGGCGAGCAGTACTTC.

This sequence joins TRBV6-1 and TRBJ2-7; 8 bases agree with TRBD2. V lost 2 bases to trimming and J lost 3 bases; unmatched junction nucleotides: 3. Germline-derived CDR1 and CDR2 are MNHNS and SASEGT. The CDR3 spans 14 residues. CDR3 sequence: CASSEPTSGYEQYF. CDR3 DNA sequence: TGTGCCAGCAGTGAACCTACTAGCGGCTACGAGCAGTACTTC.

The V and J genes are TRBV6-2 or TRBV6-3 and TRBJ2-5; weak D call: TRBD2 (5 bases). The CDR3 covers 13 residues. Trimming shortened V by 8 bases and J by 3 bases, and 13 bases separated the two germline ends. Per germline, CDR1 MNHEY and CDR2 SVGEGT. CDR3 protein: CASEWPGKETQYF. The DNA for the CDR3 is TGTGCCAGCGAATGGCCCGGGAAAGAGACCCAGTACTTC.